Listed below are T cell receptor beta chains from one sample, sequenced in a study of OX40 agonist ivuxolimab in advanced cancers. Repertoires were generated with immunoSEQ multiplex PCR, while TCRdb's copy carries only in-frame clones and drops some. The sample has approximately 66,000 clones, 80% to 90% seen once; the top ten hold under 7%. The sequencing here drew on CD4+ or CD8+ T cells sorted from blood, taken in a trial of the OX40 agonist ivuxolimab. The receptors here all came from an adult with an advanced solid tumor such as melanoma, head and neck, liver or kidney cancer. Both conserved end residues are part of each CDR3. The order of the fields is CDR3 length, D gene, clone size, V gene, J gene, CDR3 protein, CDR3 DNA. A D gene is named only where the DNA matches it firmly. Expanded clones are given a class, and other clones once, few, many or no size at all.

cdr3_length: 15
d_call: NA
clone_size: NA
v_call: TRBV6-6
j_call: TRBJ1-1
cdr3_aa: CASRLIQGQNTEAFF
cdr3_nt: TGTGCCAGCAGACTAATTCAGGGACAGAACACTGAAGCTTTCTTT

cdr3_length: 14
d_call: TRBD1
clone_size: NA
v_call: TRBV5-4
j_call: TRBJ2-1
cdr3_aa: CASGPGTGDNEQFF
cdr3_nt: TGTGCCAGCGGACCCGGGACAGGGGACAATGAGCAGTTCTTC

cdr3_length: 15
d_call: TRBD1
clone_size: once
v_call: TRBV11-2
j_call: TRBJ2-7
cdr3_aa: CASSGQGAQGYEQYF
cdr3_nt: TGTGCCAGCAGTGGACAGGGGGCGCAAGGCTACGAGCAGTACTTC

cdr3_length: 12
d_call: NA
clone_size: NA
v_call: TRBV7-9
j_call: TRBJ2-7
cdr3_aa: CASRTTGYEQYF
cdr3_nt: TGTGCCAGCAGAACGACAGGTTACGAGCAGTACTTC

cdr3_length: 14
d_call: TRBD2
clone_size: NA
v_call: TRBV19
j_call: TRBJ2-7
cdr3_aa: CASSNLAGWNEQYF
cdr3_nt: TGTGCCAGTAGTAATCTAGCGGGATGGAACGAGCAGTACTTC

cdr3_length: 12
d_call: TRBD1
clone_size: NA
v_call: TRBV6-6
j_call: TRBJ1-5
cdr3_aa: CASRTGNQPQHF
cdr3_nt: TGTGCCAGCAGGACAGGGAATCAGCCCCAGCATTTT

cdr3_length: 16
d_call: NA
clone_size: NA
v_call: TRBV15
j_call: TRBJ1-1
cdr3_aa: CATSRDPLTMNTEAFF
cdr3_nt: TGTGCCACCAGCAGAGATCCGCTGACCATGAACACTGAAGCTTTCTTT

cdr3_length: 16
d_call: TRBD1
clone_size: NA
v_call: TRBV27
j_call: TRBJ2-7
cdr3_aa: CASSLSGGTSSYEQYF
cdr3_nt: TGTGCCAGCAGTCTGTCAGGGGGCACGAGCTCCTACGAGCAGTACTTC

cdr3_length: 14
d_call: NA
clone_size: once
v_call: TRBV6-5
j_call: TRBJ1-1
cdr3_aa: CASSYKNMNTEAFF
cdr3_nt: TGTGCCAGCAGTTATAAGAACATGAACACTGAAGCTTTCTTT

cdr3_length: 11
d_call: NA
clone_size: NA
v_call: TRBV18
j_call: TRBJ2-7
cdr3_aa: CASSPQHEQYF
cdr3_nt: TGTGCCAGCTCACCACAACACGAGCAGTACTTC

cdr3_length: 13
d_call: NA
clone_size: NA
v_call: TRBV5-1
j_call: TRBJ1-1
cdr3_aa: CASSLEAATEAFF
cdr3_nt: TGCGCCAGCAGCTTGGAGGCTGCCACTGAAGCTTTCTTT

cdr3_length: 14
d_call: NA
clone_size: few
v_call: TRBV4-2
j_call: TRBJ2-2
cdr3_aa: CASSQDLGTGELFF
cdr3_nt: TGTGCCAGCAGCCAAGATCTGGGCACCGGGGAGCTGTTTTTT

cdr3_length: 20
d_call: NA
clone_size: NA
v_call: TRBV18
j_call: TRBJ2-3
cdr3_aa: CASSPQVVRTDPFGTDTQYF
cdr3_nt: TGTGCCAGCTCACCACAAGTAGTCAGGACGGACCCCTTTGGGACAGATACGCAGTATTTT

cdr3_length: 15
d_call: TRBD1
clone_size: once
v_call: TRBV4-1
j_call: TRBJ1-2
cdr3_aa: CASSLGTGDTYGYTF
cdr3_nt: TGCGCCAGCAGCCTGGGGACAGGGGATACCTATGGCTACACCTTC

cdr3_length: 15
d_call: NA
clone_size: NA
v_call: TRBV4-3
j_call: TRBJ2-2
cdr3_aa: CASSPVSGDTGELFF
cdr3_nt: TGCGCCAGCAGCCCGGTTTCAGGGGATACCGGGGAGCTGTTTTTT

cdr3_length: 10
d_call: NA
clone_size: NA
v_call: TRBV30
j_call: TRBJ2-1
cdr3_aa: CAWMGGPWFF
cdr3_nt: TGTGCCTGGATGGGAGGACCCTGGTTCTTC

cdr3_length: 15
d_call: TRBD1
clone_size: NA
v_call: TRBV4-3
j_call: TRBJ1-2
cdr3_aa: CASTSERTGGESYTF
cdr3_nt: TGCGCCAGCACCTCGGAAAGGACAGGTGGTGAAAGCTACACCTTC

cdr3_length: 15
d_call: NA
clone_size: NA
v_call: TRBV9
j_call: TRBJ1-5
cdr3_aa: CASSALISDNQPQHF
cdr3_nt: TGTGCCAGCAGCGCGCTTATCTCTGACAATCAGCCCCAGCATTTT

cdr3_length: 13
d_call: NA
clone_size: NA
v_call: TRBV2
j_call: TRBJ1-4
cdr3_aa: CASSEALHEKLFF
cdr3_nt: TGTGCCAGCAGTGAAGCGCTTCATGAAAAACTGTTTTTT

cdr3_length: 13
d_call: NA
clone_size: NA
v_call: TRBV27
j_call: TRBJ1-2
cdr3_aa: CASSFTGNYGYTF
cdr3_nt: TGTGCCAGCAGCTTTACCGGCAACTATGGCTACACCTTC

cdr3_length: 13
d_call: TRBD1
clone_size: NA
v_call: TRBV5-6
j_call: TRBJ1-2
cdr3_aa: CASRQQGNYGYTF
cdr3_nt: TGTGCCAGCAGGCAACAGGGGAACTATGGCTACACCTTC

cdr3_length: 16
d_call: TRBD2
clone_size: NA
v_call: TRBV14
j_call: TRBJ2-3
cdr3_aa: CASSPTSGSSTDTQYF
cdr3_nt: TGTGCCAGCAGCCCGACTAGCGGGTCTAGCACAGATACGCAGTATTTT

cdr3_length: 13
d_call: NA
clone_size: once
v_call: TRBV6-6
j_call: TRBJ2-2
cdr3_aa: CASSYADTGELFF
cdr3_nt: TGTGCCAGCAGTTACGCAGACACCGGGGAGCTGTTTTTT

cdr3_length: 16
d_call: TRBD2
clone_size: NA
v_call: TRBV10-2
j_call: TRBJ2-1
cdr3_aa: CASMGAGLASYNEQFF
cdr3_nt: TGCGCCAGCATGGGGGCGGGACTAGCGTCCTACAATGAGCAGTTCTTC

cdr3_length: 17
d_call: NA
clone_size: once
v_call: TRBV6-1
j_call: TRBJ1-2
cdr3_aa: CASSEALPGTANYGYTF
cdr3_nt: TGTGCCAGCAGTGAAGCGCTTCCTGGGACGGCTAACTATGGCTACACCTTC

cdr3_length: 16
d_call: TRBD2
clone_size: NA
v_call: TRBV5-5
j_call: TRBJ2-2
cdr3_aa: CASSLGLAGYAGELFF
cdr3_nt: TGTGCCAGCAGCTTGGGGCTAGCGGGGTACGCCGGGGAGCTGTTTTTT

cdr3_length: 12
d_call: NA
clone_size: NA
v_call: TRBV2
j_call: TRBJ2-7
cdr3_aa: CASKLAPSEQYF
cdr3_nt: TGTGCCAGCAAGCTAGCGCCATCGGAGCAGTACTTC

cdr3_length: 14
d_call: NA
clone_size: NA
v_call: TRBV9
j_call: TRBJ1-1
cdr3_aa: CASSLEVGGTEAFF
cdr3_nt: TGTGCCAGCAGCCTAGAGGTGGGGGGCACTGAAGCTTTCTTT

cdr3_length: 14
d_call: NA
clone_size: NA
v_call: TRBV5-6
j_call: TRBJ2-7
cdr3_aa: CASSLGGSPYEQYF
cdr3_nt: TGTGCCAGCAGCTTGGGGGGGTCCCCCTACGAGCAGTACTTC

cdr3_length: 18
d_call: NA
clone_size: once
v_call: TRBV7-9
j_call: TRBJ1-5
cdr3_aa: CASYDITHNPDTNQPQHF
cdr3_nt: TGTGCCAGCTACGATATAACACACAACCCGGACACCAATCAGCCCCAGCATTTT

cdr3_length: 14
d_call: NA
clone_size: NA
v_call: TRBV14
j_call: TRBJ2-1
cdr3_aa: CASSQTGGLNEQFF
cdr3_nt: TGTGCCAGCAGCCAAACCGGGGGGCTCAATGAGCAGTTCTTC

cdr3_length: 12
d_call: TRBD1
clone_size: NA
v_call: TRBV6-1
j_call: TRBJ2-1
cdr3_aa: CASSLTGPEQFF
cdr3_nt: TGTGCCAGCAGCCTGACAGGGCCTGAGCAGTTCTTC

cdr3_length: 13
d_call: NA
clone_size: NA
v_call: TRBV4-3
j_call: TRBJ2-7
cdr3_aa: CASSAGTSYEQYF
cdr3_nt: TGCGCCAGCAGCGCAGGGACATCCTACGAGCAGTACTTC

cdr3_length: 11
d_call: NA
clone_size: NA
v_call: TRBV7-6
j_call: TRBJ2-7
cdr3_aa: CASSLAFEQYF
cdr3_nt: TGTGCCAGCAGCTTAGCGTTCGAGCAGTACTTC

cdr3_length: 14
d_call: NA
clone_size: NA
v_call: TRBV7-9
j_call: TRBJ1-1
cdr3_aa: CASTQRGPNTEAFF
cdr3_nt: TGTGCCAGCACCCAGAGGGGTCCAAACACTGAAGCTTTCTTT

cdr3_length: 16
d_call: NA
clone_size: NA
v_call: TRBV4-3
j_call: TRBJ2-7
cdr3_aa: CASSQDRLADSYEQYF
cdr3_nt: TGCGCCAGCAGCCAAGATCGTCTAGCTGACTCCTACGAGCAGTACTTC

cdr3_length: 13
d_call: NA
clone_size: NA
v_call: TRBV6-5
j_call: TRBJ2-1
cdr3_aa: CASQDGELGEQFF
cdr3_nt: TGTGCCAGCCAGGACGGAGAACTGGGTGAGCAGTTCTTC

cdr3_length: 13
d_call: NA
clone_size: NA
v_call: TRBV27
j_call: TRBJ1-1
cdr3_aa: CASSPTPGTEAFF
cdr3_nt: TGTGCCAGCAGCCCTACCCCGGGGACTGAAGCTTTCTTT

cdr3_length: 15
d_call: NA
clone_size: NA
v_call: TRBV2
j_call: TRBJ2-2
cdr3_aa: CASSWTVLNTGELFF
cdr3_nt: TGTGCCAGCAGTTGGACAGTTTTGAACACCGGGGAGCTGTTTTTT

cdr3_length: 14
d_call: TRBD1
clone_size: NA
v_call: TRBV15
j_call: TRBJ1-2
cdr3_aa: CATLTSGTVDGYTF
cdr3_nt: TGTGCCACCCTAACCAGCGGGACAGTCGATGGCTACACCTTC

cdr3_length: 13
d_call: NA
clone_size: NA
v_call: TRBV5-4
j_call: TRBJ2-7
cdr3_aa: CASSLERTYEQYF
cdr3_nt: TGTGCCAGCAGCTTGGAGAGGACCTACGAGCAGTACTTC

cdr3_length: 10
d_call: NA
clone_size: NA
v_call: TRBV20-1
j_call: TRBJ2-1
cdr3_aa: CSARNNEQFF
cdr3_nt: TGCAGTGCTAGGAACAATGAGCAGTTCTTC

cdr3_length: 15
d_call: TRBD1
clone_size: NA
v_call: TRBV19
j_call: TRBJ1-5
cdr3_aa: CASRLTGGGNQPQHF
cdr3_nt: TGTGCCAGTAGACTGACAGGGGGCGGGAATCAGCCCCAGCATTTT

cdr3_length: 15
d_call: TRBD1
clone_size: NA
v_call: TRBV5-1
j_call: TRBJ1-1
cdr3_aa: CASSFQQGMNTEAFF
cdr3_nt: TGCGCCAGCAGCTTTCAACAGGGGATGAACACTGAAGCTTTCTTT

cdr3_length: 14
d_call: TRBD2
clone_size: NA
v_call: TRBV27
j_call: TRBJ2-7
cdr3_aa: CASSWTSGAYEQYF
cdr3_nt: TGTGCCAGCAGTTGGACTAGCGGGGCCTACGAGCAGTACTTC

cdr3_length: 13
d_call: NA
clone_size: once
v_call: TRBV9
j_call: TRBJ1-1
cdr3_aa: CASSVVAGPEAFF
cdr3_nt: TGTGCCAGCAGCGTAGTGGCAGGCCCTGAAGCTTTCTTT

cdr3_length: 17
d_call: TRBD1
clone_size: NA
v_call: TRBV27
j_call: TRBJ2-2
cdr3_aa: CASRPFLDRDNTGELFF
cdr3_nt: TGTGCCAGCAGGCCTTTTTTGGACAGGGACAACACCGGGGAGCTGTTTTTT

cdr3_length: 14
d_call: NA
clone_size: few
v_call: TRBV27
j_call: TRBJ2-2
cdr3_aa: CASRYYRNTGELFF
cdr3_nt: TGTGCCAGCAGGTATTACAGGAACACCGGGGAGCTGTTTTTT

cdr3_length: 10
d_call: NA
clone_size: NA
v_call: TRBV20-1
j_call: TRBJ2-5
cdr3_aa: CSDGKETQYF
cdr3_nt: TGCAGTGACGGGAAGGAGACCCAGTACTTC

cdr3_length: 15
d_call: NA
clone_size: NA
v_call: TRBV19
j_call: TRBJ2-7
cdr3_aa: CASSIGYRATYEQYF
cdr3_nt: TGTGCCAGTAGTATTGGTTACAGGGCTACCTACGAGCAGTACTTC

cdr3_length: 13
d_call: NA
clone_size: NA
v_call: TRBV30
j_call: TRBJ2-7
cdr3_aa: CACETVSLYEQYF
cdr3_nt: TGTGCCTGCGAGACAGTGTCCCTCTACGAGCAGTACTTC